This T cell receptor (beta chain) was sequenced for a study of patients and donors after allogeneic stem cell transplantation. The CDR3 is 12 amino acids. V was shortened by 6 bases and J by 8 bases, with 11 bases between the two germline ends. TCRdb processed the RT-PCR reads anew with MiXCR; each CDR3 protein has one entry. The table includes around 240,000 distinct CDR3 sequences, 11% to 15% detected once. The sample consisted of blood, either unsorted or a sorted T cell fraction (not recorded which). This TCR derives from a human donor who was either an allogeneic HSCT recipient or a stem cell or donor lymphocyte infusion donor (not recorded which). It is not recorded whose cells these are; they may come from a transplant donor. The V call is TRBV12-3 or TRBV12-4, the J call TRBJ2-1, with unresolved D. The CDR3 region is CASSPGWDEQFF. In nucleotides, the CDR3 is TGTGCCAGCAGCCCCGGATGGGATGAGCAGTTCTTC.